These 9 T cell receptor beta chains were all obtained from the same sample, sequenced in a study of T-cell reconstitution after alpha-beta-depleted transplantation in children. Unique molecular identifiers featured in how the TCRbeta library was prepared. TCRdb redid the calling of the PCR reads with MiXCR, one entry per CDR3 protein. The sample contains nearly 400,000 distinct CDR3 sequences, roughly 21% of which appear only once. The starting material was PBMCs from the stem cell graft donor, obtained from the stem cell graft. These receptors all stem from a human donor who donated a stem cell graft to a child with acute myeloid leukemia.

This clonotype was counted a few times. The chain couples TRBV11-2 to TRBJ2-1, with 15 bases that match TRBD2. Losses at the gene ends were 5 bases for V and 1 base for J; bases not matched to a gene: 12. This CDR3 comprises 20 residues. Germline CDR1 and CDR2: SGHAT and FQNNGV. This CDR3 is CASSSRTSGRARRSYNEQFF. The CDR3, as DNA: TGTGCCAGCAGCAGCAGGACTAGCGGGAGGGCCAGACGGTCCTACAATGAGCAGTTCTTC.

This clonotype was seen ten or more times. The gene calls are TRBV18 and TRBJ2-7; 11 bases agree with TRBD1. The V and J ends lost 6 bases and 10 bases, in that order; junction bases with no gene match: 5. Looked up from germline, CDR1 is KGHSH and CDR2 is LQKENI. This CDR3 has 12 amino acids. CDR3 residues: CASSQGQGEQYF. DNA for the CDR3: TGTGCCAGCTCGCAGGGACAGGGGGAACAGTACTTC.

This clonotype occurred many times. The chain combines TRBV20-1 with TRBJ2-1; TRBD2 matches 9 bases. CDR3 size: 15 residues. V lost 6 bases and J lost 6; bases outside the gene matches: 12. Germline CDR1 reads DFQATT; CDR2 reads SNEGSKA (reference sequence). CDR3 sequence (DNA): TGCAGTGCCGCGCCGCCTAGCGGGATAGTCAATGAGCAGTTCTTC. It codes for CSAAPPSGIVNEQFF.

This sequence joins TRBV28 and TRBJ1-5, with TRBD1 matching over 7 bases. V lost 6 bases, J lost 7 bases, and 9 bases stayed unmatched. The CDR3 spans 14 residues. Germline V lookup: CDR1 MDHEN, CDR2 SYDVKM. The DNA of the CDR3 is TGTGCCAGCAGCCCGACAGGGCTCGACCAGCCCCAGCATTTT. This encodes CASSPTGLDQPQHF. The full variable domain, rest sourced from reference TRBV28 and TRBJ1-5, is DVKVTQSSRYLVKRTGEKVFLECVQDMDHENMFWYRQDPGLGLRLIYFSYDVKMKEKGDIPEGYSVSREKKERFSLILESASTNQTSMYLCASSPTGLDQPQHFGDGTRLSIL.

This clonotype was counted ten times or more. DNA for the CDR3: TGTGCCAGCAGCTTTCTGGGACTAGCGGGAGGTATTGGGGACAATGAGCAGTTCTTC. Protein sequence: CASSFLGLAGGIGDNEQFF. The chain uses TRBV7-6 and TRBJ2-1; 15 nucleotides line up with TRBD2. The length of the CDR3 is 19 residues. CDR1 and CDR2 (germline): SGHVS, FNYEAQ. V was pared by 3 bases and J by 5 bases, with 11 bases of the junction left unmatched. Full variable domain (outside the CDR3, taken from reference TRBV7-6 and TRBJ2-1): GAGVSQSPRYKVTKRGQDVALRCDPISGHVSLYWYRQALGQGPEFLTYFNYEAQQDKSGLPNDRFSAERPEGSISTLTIQRTEQRDSAMYRCASSFLGLAGGIGDNEQFFGPGTRLTVL.

This clonotype was seen only a few times. The V call is TRBV7-2, the J call TRBJ2-7; a possible D gene is TRBD2 (6 bases). The V end was cut by 3 bases, the J end by 1 base, with 10 bases between. This CDR3 has 14 amino acids. CDR1 SGHTA and CDR2 FQGNSA come from the germline V gene. Here the CDR3 DNA reads TGTGCCAGCAGCTTGGTGGAGGGATCCTACGAGCAGTACTTC. This sequence encodes CASSLVEGSYEQYF.

This clonotype was detected many times. V is TRBV29-1 and J is TRBJ2-1, with 7 bases aligning to TRBD2. CDR1 and CDR2 from the germline V gene are SQVTM and ANQGSEA. The J segment lost 9 bases and the V segment lost 6 bases, leaving 23 bases of the junction unmatched. CDR3 length equals 17 residues. CDR3 nucleotide sequence: TGCAGCGTGGGGGGGGTGGACTCGAGTCACGGACAAGGTGAGCAGTTCTTC. Translation gives CSVGGVDSSHGQGEQFF.

This clonotype showed up many times. The chain couples TRBV29-1 to TRBJ2-1; 8 positions agree with TRBD2. Looked up from germline, CDR1 is SQVTM and CDR2 is ANQGSEA. After removal of 7 bases from V and 2 bases from J, the junction contained 10 bases not matched to a gene. This CDR3 contains 15 residues. CDR3 in amino acids: CSAEPRLATYNEQFF. In nucleotides, the CDR3 is TGCAGCGCCGAACCCCGACTAGCGACCTACAATGAGCAGTTCTTC.

The chain is built from TRBV4-1 and TRBJ1-5, with 8 positions matching TRBD1. Germline CDR1 and CDR2: MGHRA and YSYEKL. Trimming removed 0 bases from V and 7 bases from J; junction bases left unmatched: 8. This CDR3 has 16 residues. The CDR3 is CASSQEGQGARQPQHF. The CDR3, as DNA: TGCGCCAGCAGCCAAGAAGGGCAGGGGGCAAGGCAGCCCCAGCATTTT.